Following are 31 T cell receptor beta chains from one sample sequenced in a study of T cells in narcolepsy. The method was immunoSEQ multiplex PCR; TCRdb's version includes in-frame clones alone and lacks a portion of them. Of over 25,000 clones listed, around 86% are singletons. Sequencing used CD45RA- memory CD4+ T cells from PBMCs. All receptors derive from a human donor with narcolepsy.

The DNA for the CDR3 is TGTGCCAGCAGTTACCCGCTAGTAAGGTCCTACGAGCAGTACTTC. Translating it yields CASSYPLVRSYEQYF. The chain joins TRBV6-5 to TRBJ2-7, with no clear D. Germline V gene lookup returns CDR1 MNHEY and CDR2 SVGAGI. The CDR3 contains 15 residues. The V end lost 2 bases, the J end lost 1 base, and 12 bases lay between the germline ends.

V gene TRBV19 combines with J gene TRBJ1-2; unclear D gene. Germline assignment: CDR1 LNHDA and CDR2 SQIVND (reference sequence). The CDR3 loop spans 15 amino acids. V was clipped by 11 bases and J by 4 bases, with 23 bases between them. The CDR3 nucleotides are TGTGCCCACCACCTAGCCTCTGGCGGGTGCTATGGCTACACCTTC. Protein: CAHHLASGGCYGYTF.

The V gene is TRBV4-2, the J gene TRBJ1-2, with no clear D. This CDR3 region has 16 residues. With 1 base removed from V and 5 bases from J, the gap between germline ends came to 17 bases. The germline V gene encodes CDR1 LGHNA and CDR2 YNFKEQ. CDR3 DNA: TGTGCCAGCAGCCAAGGGATAGAAGGAAAAGGATATGGCTACACCTTC. Amino acids: CASSQGIEGKGYGYTF.

The chain couples TRBV28 to TRBJ2-3; D possibly corresponds to TRBD1 (5 bases). Trimming shortened V by 2 bases and J by 6 bases, and 12 bases separated the two germline ends. Germline loops: CDR1 MDHEN, CDR2 SYDVKM. The CDR3 totals 14 residues. The CDR3 spells CASSLISSGDTQYF. The DNA for the CDR3 is TGTGCCAGCAGTTTAATATCGTCAGGGGATACGCAGTATTTT.

The chain combines TRBV18 with TRBJ2-7, with TRBD1 as a possible D gene (5 bases). From germline, CDR1 is KGHSH and CDR2 LQKENI. The V end lost 1 base, the J end lost 0 bases, and 10 bases lay between the germline ends. This CDR3 has 15 amino acids. This chain's CDR3 is CASSPQGPSSYEQYF. The CDR3 DNA follows: TGTGCCAGCTCACCACAGGGGCCCTCCTCCTACGAGCAGTACTTC. Full variable domain (missing parts from reference TRBV18 and TRBJ2-7): NAGVMQNPRHLVRRRGQEARLRCSPMKGHSHVYWYRQLPEEGLKFMVYLQKENIIDESGMPKERFSAEFPKEGPSILRIQQVVRGDSAAYFCASSPQGPSSYEQYFGPGTRLTVT.

This chain links TRBV19 with TRBJ1-6, with 7 bases matching TRBD1. Germline trimming cut 5 bases from V and 5 bases from J; bases unmatched to any gene: 6. Germline V gene sequence: CDR1 LNHDA, CDR2 SQIVND (reference sequence). This CDR3 spans 15 amino acids. The CDR3, as DNA: TGTGCCAGTAGTGGAGGGACAGCCGATAATTCACCCCTCCACTTT. Its protein is CASSGGTADNSPLHF.

This clone showed up just a few times. The chain links TRBV2 to TRBJ1-4; 8 bases are a match to TRBD1. With 7 bases clipped from V and 5 bases from J, the junction kept 9 bases outside the gene matches. The germline CDR1 and CDR2 sequences are SNHLY and FYNNEI. The CDR3 length is 15 residues. CDR3 sequence: CASMIPGQENEKLFF. DNA for the CDR3: TGTGCCAGCATGATACCGGGACAGGAGAATGAAAAACTGTTTTTT.

The V gene is TRBV7-2, the J gene TRBJ1-3; TRBD1 matches at 8 bases. The CDR3 covers 16 residues. In germline, CDR1 is SGHTA, CDR2 FQGNSA. The ends lost 3 bases at V and 5 bases at J; junction bases unmatched: 9. The CDR3 DNA is TGTGCCAGCAGCTTCCAGACAGGGGCCGATAGAAACACCATATATTTT. It specifies CASSFQTGADRNTIYF.

The chain has TRBV6-1 and TRBJ2-1, with TRBD2 matching over 9 bases. The length of the CDR3 is 15 residues. CDR1 MNHNS and CDR2 SASEGT come from the germline V gene. The trim removed 5 bases at V and 10 bases at J, leaving 12 bases unmatched. CDR3 sequence reads: CASSFGSGGSGEQFF. CDR3 sequence (DNA): TGTGCCAGCAGTTTTGGTAGCGGGGGCTCAGGAGAGCAGTTCTTC.

This chain links TRBV11-3 with TRBJ2-2; 12 bases are a match to TRBD2. V gave up 5 bases and J gave up 1 base; unmatched junction bases: 8. Per the germline V gene, CDR1 is SGHNT and CDR2 is YENEEA. The CDR3 sequence is 18 residues long. The CDR3 DNA is TGTGCCAGCAGCCCCAAGACTAGCGGGGGATGGAACACCGGGGAGCTGTTTTTT. Translated: CASSPKTSGGWNTGELFF.

The chain has TRBV5-6 and TRBJ2-4, with TRBD2 as a possible D gene (5 bases). The CDR3 extends over 14 amino acids. With 1 base removed from V and 8 bases from J, the gap between germline ends came to 13 bases. Germline CDR1 and CDR2: SGHDT and YYEEEE. As DNA, the CDR3 is TGTGCCAGCAGCTTGAGTGGGCACGGGGACATTCAGTACTTC. It is translated as CASSLSGHGDIQYF.

CDR3 sequence reads: CASSYRVRAGNTEAFF. The CDR3, as DNA: TGTGCCAGCAGTTACCGGGTTAGGGCGGGGAACACTGAAGCTTTCTTT. The genes are TRBV5-6 and TRBJ1-1; D ambiguous. Germline loops: CDR1 SGHDT, CDR2 YYEEEE. The V end was cut by 5 bases, the J end by 1 base, with 18 bases between. This CDR3 is built from 16 residues.

This clone was seen only a few times. Here the CDR3 reads CASSLNRGGNEKLFF. Here the CDR3 DNA reads TGTGCCAGCAGTTTAAACAGGGGGGGTAATGAAAAACTGTTTTTT. The rearrangement joins TRBV27 to TRBJ1-4; TRBD1 matches at 8 bases. Germline lookup yields CDR1 MNHEY and CDR2 SMNVEV (reference sequence). The CDR3 is 15 residues long. The ends lost 2 bases at V and 4 bases at J; junction bases unmatched: 3.

The chain combines TRBV13 with TRBJ2-1; 9 bases map to TRBD2. With 4 bases clipped from V and 7 bases from J, the junction kept 8 bases outside the gene matches. Germline CDR1 is PRHDT and CDR2 is FYEKMQ (reference sequence). The CDR3 is 15 residues long. For the CDR3, the DNA is TGTGCCAGCAGCTCTCTGGGACTAGCCAGGAATGAGCAGTTCTTC. As protein: CASSSLGLARNEQFF.

The gene calls are TRBV30 and TRBJ1-6; 7 nucleotides align to TRBD1. Per germline, CDR1 GTSNPN and CDR2 SVGIG (reference sequence). This CDR3 is built from 17 residues. J gave up 0 bases and V 1 base, and 6 bases lay outside the gene matches. The CDR3 sequence is CAWSGRDSRSYNSPLHF. In nucleotides, the CDR3 is TGTGCCTGGAGTGGGAGGGACAGTCGCTCCTATAATTCACCCCTCCACTTT.

This clone has just one count. The chain combines TRBV28 with TRBJ2-3; no clear D gene. The CDR3 runs to 13 residues. V was pared by 3 bases and J by 11 bases, with 15 bases between. The V gene's germline CDR1 is MDHEN and CDR2 SYDVKM. This CDR3 is CASSFLTPLRQYF. CDR3 sequence (DNA): TGTGCCAGCAGTTTCCTGACTCCTCTCAGGCAGTATTTT.

The chain has TRBV7-2 and TRBJ1-6; weak D call: TRBD1 (5 bases). Trimming cost V 1 base and J 12 bases, with 19 bases left between them. The CDR3 spans 16 residues. The germline V gene encodes CDR1 SGHTA and CDR2 FQGNSA. The CDR3 DNA reads TGTGCCAGCAGCTTAGACCCTGTTTCTACAGGAAAACCCCTCCACTTT. The encoded protein is CASSLDPVSTGKPLHF.

Sample share makes this clone medium-sized. J is TRBJ1-5 and V is TRBV7-2; D may be TRBD1 (5 bases). V was trimmed by 1 base and J by 7 bases, leaving 20 bases between them. The germline V gene encodes CDR1 SGHTA and CDR2 FQGNSA. This CDR3 contains 17 residues. The CDR3 DNA reads as TGTGCCAGCAGCTTAGTGGCGGTGGGTCTTCGGGGGCAGCCCCAGCATTTT. Protein sequence: CASSLVAVGLRGQPQHF.

The chain combines TRBV7-8 with TRBJ1-6; TRBD1 matches 10 bases. Germline CDR1 is SGHVS and CDR2 is FQNEAQ. This CDR3 has 14 residues. J was trimmed by 8 bases and V by 8 bases; bases with no gene match: 6. The CDR3 sequence: CASRIGTGDSPLHF. The CDR3 region has the DNA TGTGCCAGCCGTATTGGGACAGGGGATTCACCCCTCCACTTT. Looking up the rest from reference TRBV7-8 and TRBJ1-6 gives the full variable domain: GAGVSQSPRYKVAKRGQDVALRCDPISGHVSLFWYQQALGQGPEFLTYFQNEAQLDKSGLPSDRFFAERPEGSVSTLKIQRTQQEDSAVYLCASRIGTGDSPLHFGNGTRLTVT.

This chain connects TRBV9 to TRBJ2-1; D is ambiguous. This CDR3 region has 14 residues. V was trimmed by 4 bases and J by 6 bases, leaving 14 bases between them. CDR1 SGDLS and CDR2 YYNGEE come from the germline V gene. The CDR3 DNA reads TGTGCCAGCAGCTCAACGAACTTGGGCAATGAGCAGTTCTTC. This translates into CASSSTNLGNEQFF.

The chain joins TRBV4-3 to TRBJ1-5; D may be TRBD1 (5 bases). Trimming removed 0 bases from V and 7 bases from J, with 13 bases in between. Germline-derived CDR1 and CDR2 are LGHNA and YSLEER. The CDR3 has 15 amino acids. The DNA for the CDR3 is TGCGCCAGCAGCCAAGAATTTGACAGTAGCCAGCCCCAGCATTTT. Its protein product is CASSQEFDSSQPQHF.

The V call is TRBV5-1, the J call TRBJ2-5; possible D gene TRBD2, 6 bases. CDR1 is SGHRS and CDR2 is YFSETQ in the germline V gene. CDR3 length equals 16 residues. Trimming pared 1 base from V and 1 base from J, leaving 14 bases between. The CDR3 here is CASSLSTSVPQETQYF. The DNA of the CDR3 is TGCGCCAGCAGCTTGTCGACTAGTGTCCCCCAAGAGACCCAGTACTTC.

The rearrangement links TRBV27 to TRBJ2-7; the match to TRBD1 covers 9 bases. Germline-derived CDR1 and CDR2 are MNHEY and SMNVEV (reference sequence). V trimming: 6 bases; J trimming: 2 bases; junction bases outside the gene matches: 2. This CDR3 spans 13 amino acids. The CDR3 loop reads CASRDRGPYEQYF. In DNA, the CDR3 is TGTGCCAGCAGGGACAGGGGCCCCTACGAGCAGTACTTC.

The chain combines TRBV9 with TRBJ2-1; D is ambiguous. The CDR3 consists of 13 residues. The germline V gene encodes CDR1 SGDLS and CDR2 YYNGEE. V lost 0 bases to trimming and J lost 5 bases, with 6 bases between them. CDR3 sequence: CASSVGGNNEQFF. DNA of the CDR3: TGTGCCAGCAGCGTAGGTGGGAACAATGAGCAGTTCTTC.

V gene TRBV10-3 combines with J gene TRBJ2-1; TRBD2 aligns across 8 bases. V lost 3 bases and J lost 9; bases outside the gene matches: 7. The CDR3 is 14 residues long. Germline V gene lookup returns CDR1 ENHRY and CDR2 SYGVKD. In DNA, the CDR3 is TGTGCCATCAGTGATCGGGGGGGGTTGGTTGAGCAGTTCTTC. Protein product: CAISDRGGLVEQFF.

A few counts support this clone. The J gene is TRBJ1-5, the V gene TRBV28, with 9 bases lining up with TRBD1. The V and J ends lost 5 bases and 4 bases, in that order; junction bases with no gene match: 3. Germline V lookup: CDR1 MDHEN, CDR2 SYDVKM. The CDR3 runs to 14 residues. This CDR3 is CASSPGTGNQPQHF. The CDR3 DNA reads TGTGCCAGCAGTCCGGGGACAGGGAATCAGCCCCAGCATTTT.

This rearrangement joins TRBV5-1 to TRBJ2-5; D is perhaps TRBD1 (6 bases). The V gene's germline CDR1 is SGHRS and CDR2 YFSETQ. Trimming cost V 4 bases and J 2 bases, with 15 bases left between them. The CDR3 is 15 residues long. For the CDR3, the DNA is TGCGCCAGCAGCGGCACCGGGACACTACAAGAGACCCAGTACTTC. It translates to CASSGTGTLQETQYF. Full variable domain (outside the CDR3, taken from reference TRBV5-1 and TRBJ2-5): KAGVTQTPRYLIKTRGQQVTLSCSPISGHRSVSWYQQTPGQGLQFLFEYFSETQRNKGNFPGRFSGRQFSNSRSEMNVSTLELGDSALYLCASSGTGTLQETQYFGPGTRLLVL.

The J gene is TRBJ1-1, the V gene TRBV11-3; D unresolved. Germline CDR1 reads SGHNT; CDR2 reads YENEEA. Trimming removed 7 bases from V and 1 base from J, with 10 bases in between. The CDR3 length is 13 residues. The CDR3 DNA sequence: TGTGCCAGCACCACAGAAGCGAACACTGAAGCTTTCTTT. Encoded protein: CASTTEANTEAFF. Looking up the rest from reference TRBV11-3 and TRBJ1-1 gives the full variable domain: EAGVVQSPRYKIIEKKQPVAFWCNPISGHNTLYWYLQNLGQGPELLIRYENEEAVDDSQLPKDRFSAERLKGVDSTLKIQPAELGDSAVYLCASTTEANTEAFFGQGTRLTVV.

The rearrangement uses TRBV4-2 and TRBJ2-5, with 7 bases fitting TRBD2. The CDR3 runs 13 residues. J gave up 4 bases and V 6 bases, and 5 bases lay outside the gene matches. The germline CDR1 and CDR2 sequences are LGHNA and YNFKEQ. The CDR3 region has the DNA TGTGCCAGCAGTCGTGGGGGGGGAGAGACCCAGTACTTC. Translation: CASSRGGGETQYF.

V and J are TRBV6-5 and TRBJ2-7, with unresolved D. Germline-derived CDR1 and CDR2 are MNHEY and SVGAGI. The CDR3 totals 16 residues. With 2 bases removed from V and 9 bases from J, the gap between germline ends came to 23 bases. CDR3 residues: CASSYRSTEILTGQYF. CDR3 nucleotide sequence: TGTGCCAGCAGTTACCGTTCAACGGAAATCCTTACGGGGCAGTACTTC.

The V and J genes are TRBV2 and TRBJ1-6; 11 bases align to TRBD1. Germline V gene lookup returns CDR1 SNHLY and CDR2 FYNNEI. The CDR3 sequence is 13 residues long. The V gene end was trimmed by 6 bases and the J gene end by 8 bases; junction bases not matched to a gene: 0. The CDR3 DNA follows: TGTGCCAGCAGGGGACAGGGGGATTCACCCCTCCACTTT. Amino acid sequence: CASRGQGDSPLHF.